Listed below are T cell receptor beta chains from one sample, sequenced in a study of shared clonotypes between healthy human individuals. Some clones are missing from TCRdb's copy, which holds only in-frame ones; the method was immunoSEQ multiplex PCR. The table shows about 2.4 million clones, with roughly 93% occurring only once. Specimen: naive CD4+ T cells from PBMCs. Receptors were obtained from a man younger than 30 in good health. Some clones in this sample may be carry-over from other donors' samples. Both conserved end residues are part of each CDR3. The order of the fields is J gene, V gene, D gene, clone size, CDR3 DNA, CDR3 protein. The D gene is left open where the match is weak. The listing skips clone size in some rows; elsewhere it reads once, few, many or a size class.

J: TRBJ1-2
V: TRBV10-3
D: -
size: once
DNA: TGTGCCACCTCAACTGGGACCGGGGTGACTAACTATGGCTACACCTTC
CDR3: CATSTGTGVTNYGYTF

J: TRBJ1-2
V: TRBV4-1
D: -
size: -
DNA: TGCGCCAGCAGCCGTCAAGGGAGGGAGAGAAACTATGGCTACACCTTC
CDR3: CASSRQGRERNYGYTF

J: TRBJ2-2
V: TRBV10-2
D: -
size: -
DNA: TGCGCCAGCAGGAGTTCGGGACTGTCGAACACCGGGGAGCTGTTTTTT
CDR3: CASRSSGLSNTGELFF

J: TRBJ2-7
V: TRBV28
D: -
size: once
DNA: TGTGCCAGCAGTCCCCCGGCAGGCCTGAGCTCCTACGAGCAGTACTTC
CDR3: CASSPPAGLSSYEQYF

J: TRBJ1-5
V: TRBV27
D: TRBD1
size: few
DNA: TGTGCCAGCAGTTGGGACAGGAATCAGCCCCAGCATTTT
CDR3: CASSWDRNQPQHF

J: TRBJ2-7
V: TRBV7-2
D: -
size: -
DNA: TGTGCCAGCAGCTTGTATGAGGGAGAGGAGTACGAGCAGTACTTC
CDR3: CASSLYEGEEYEQYF

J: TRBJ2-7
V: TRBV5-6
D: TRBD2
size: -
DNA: TGTGCCAGCAGCTTGAGTGGAGCGGGAGGCTCCTACGAGCAGTACTTC
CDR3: CASSLSGAGGSYEQYF

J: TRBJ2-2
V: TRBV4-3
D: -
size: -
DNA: TGCGCCAGCAGCCAAGTTCCCACCGGGGAGCTGTTTTTT
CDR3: CASSQVPTGELFF

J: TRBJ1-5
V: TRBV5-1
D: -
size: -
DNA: TGCGCCAGCAGCGCGGACGGAAATCAGCCCCAGCATTTT
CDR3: CASSADGNQPQHF

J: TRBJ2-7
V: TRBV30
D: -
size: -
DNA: TGTGCCTGGAGGTCCAGCGGGTACTCCTACGAGCAGTACTTC
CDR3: CAWRSSGYSYEQYF

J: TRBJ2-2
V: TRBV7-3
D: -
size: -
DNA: TGTGCCAGCAGCTTAACGGGTAGAGCGGTGAACACCGGGGAGCTGTTTTTT
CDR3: CASSLTGRAVNTGELFF

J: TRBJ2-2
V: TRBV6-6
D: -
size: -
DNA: TGTGCCAGCAGTTACTCGGCAGGGTCGAACACCGGGGAGCTGTTTTTT
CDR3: CASSYSAGSNTGELFF

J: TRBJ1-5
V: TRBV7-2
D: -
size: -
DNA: TGTGCCAGCAGCTACCTACAGAGCAATCAGCCCCAGCATTTT
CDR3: CASSYLQSNQPQHF

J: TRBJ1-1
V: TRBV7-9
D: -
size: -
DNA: TGTGCCAGCAGCCTGACGGGAGGAGCTTTCTTT
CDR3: CASSLTGGAFF

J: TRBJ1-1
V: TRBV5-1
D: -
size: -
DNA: TGCGCCAGCAGCAAAGGACTGGAAATGAACACTGAAGCTTTCTTT
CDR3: CASSKGLEMNTEAFF

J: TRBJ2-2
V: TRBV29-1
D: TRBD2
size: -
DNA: TGCAGCGTTGAGGCTAGCGGGAGTTTAACCGGGGAGCTGTTTTTT
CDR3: CSVEASGSLTGELFF

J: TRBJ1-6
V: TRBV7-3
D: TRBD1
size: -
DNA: TGTGCCAGCAGCCTTCAGGGGGCCTATAATTCACCCCTCCACTTT
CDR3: CASSLQGAYNSPLHF

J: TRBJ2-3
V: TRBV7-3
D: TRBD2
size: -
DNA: TGTGCCAGCAGCTTAGATCCTAGCGGGACAATAACAGATACGCAGTATTTT
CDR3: CASSLDPSGTITDTQYF

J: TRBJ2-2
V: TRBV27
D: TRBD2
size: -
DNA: TGTGCCAGCAGTTTAACTAGCGGGAGTGGCGGGGAGCTGTTTTTT
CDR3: CASSLTSGSGGELFF

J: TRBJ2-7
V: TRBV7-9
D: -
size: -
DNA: TGTGCCAGCAGCTGGCCGGGACCCCCGAATGGAGGTGTGCAGTACTTC
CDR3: CASSWPGPPNGGVQYF

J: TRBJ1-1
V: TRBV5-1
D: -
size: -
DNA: TGCGCCAGCAGCCCTCCAGGGCCCTACCCCCTTGGAGCTTTCTTT
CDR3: CASSPPGPYPLGAFF

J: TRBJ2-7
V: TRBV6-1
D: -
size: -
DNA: TGTGCCAGCAGCGTTTGGACATTC
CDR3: CASSVWTF

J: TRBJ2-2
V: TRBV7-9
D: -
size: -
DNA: TGTGCCAGCAGCTGGTCGACCTGGGGCACCGGGGAGCTGTTTTTT
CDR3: CASSWSTWGTGELFF

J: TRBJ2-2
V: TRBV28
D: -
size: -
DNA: TGTGCCAGCAGTTCCCCCGGCCACACCGGGGAGCTGTTTTTT
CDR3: CASSSPGHTGELFF

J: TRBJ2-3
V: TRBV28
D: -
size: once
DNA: TGTGCCAGCAGTGGACGGCCATTGGATACGCAGTATTTT
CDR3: CASSGRPLDTQYF

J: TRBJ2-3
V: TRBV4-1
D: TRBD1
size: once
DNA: TGCGCCAGCAGCCCGGGACAGCAGAAAGATACGCAGTATTTT
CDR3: CASSPGQQKDTQYF

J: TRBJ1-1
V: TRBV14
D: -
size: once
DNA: TGTGCCAGCAGCCAAGGGGTAGGCAGCCACACCTTT
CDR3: CASSQGVGSHTF

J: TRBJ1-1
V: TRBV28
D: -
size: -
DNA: TGTGCCAGCAGTAGCGGCAGGTCGGGGACTGAAGCTTTCTTT
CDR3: CASSSGRSGTEAFF

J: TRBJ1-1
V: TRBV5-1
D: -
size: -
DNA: TGCGCCAGCAGCCTGGGACTTCACGTAGGCACTGAAGCTTTCTTT
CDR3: CASSLGLHVGTEAFF

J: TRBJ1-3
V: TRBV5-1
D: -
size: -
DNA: TGCGCCAGCAGCTTGGCACTGAGCTCTGGAAACACCATATATTTT
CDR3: CASSLALSSGNTIYF

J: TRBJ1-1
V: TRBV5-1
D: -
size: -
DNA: TGCGCCAGCAGCTTCCGGACAGAAGGGTTCACTGAAGCTTTCTTT
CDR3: CASSFRTEGFTEAFF

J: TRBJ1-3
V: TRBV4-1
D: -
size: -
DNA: TGCGCCAGCAGCCAGGAGGAGGTGACTTATGGAAACACCATATATTTT
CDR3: CASSQEEVTYGNTIYF

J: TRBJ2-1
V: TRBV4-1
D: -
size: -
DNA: TGCGCCAGCAGCCGAGAAATTGGGGGCTCTACAAGGAATGAGCAGTTCTTC
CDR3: CASSREIGGSTRNEQFF